This TCR beta chain was sequenced during a study of OX40 agonist ivuxolimab in advanced cancers. Study-level findings and limits: On average, CD8+ T cells showed a greater number of expanded clones than CD4+.

This CDR3 spans 15 amino acids. V shed 3 bases and J shed 5 bases, with 16 bases lying between them. Germline CDR1 reads MDHEN; CDR2 reads SYDVKM. Systemic immunosuppression or autoimmune disease history was grounds to exclude patients. Sequenced by immunoSEQ multiplex PCR; TCRdb stores in-frame clones only, minus some. The sample shows some 70,000 clones, approximately 90% of them seen only once. Of note for this clone: The target antigen is unknown.

This chain connects TRBV28 to TRBJ1-2, with D maybe TRBD1 (5 bases). This clonotype was sampled from an adult with an advanced solid tumor such as melanoma, head and neck, liver or kidney cancer. The sequenced sample was CD4+ or CD8+ T cells sorted from blood, obtained in a trial of the OX40 agonist ivuxolimab. CDR3: CASSLGRALGYGYTF. The CDR3 DNA sequence: TGTGCCAGCAGTTTGGGCAGGGCCCTGGGGTATGGCTACACCTTC.